This entry lists 9 T cell receptor beta chains sequenced from one sample in a study of PD-1 blockade in mismatch repair-deficient tumors. Stated time point: approximately ten-day in vitro stimulation with candidate neoantigen peptide 6. Antigens of these TCRs are unknown. Produced via immunoSEQ multiplex PCR; TCRdb's table is partial and in-frame only. This table holds about 14,000 clones, around 87% found once. This specimen was cells cultured in vitro, taken from a patient treated with pembrolizumab. These receptors were collected from an adult with mismatch repair-deficient cancer.

The genes are TRBV9 and TRBJ2-3; possibly TRBD2 for D (5 bases). V dropped 0 bases and J dropped 5 bases, with 13 bases sitting between them. The germline gives CDR1 SGDLS, CDR2 YYNGEE. This CDR3 is 15 amino acids long. The CDR3, as DNA: TGTGCCAGCAGCGTAGGGCTAGCAATGGGAGATACGCAGTATTTT. The encoded protein is CASSVGLAMGDTQYF.

V gene TRBV7-9 combines with J gene TRBJ2-5; maybe TRBD2 (6 bases). Trimming cost V 4 bases and J 1 base, with 16 bases left between them. There are 16 residues in the CDR3. Germline lookup yields CDR1 SEHNR and CDR2 FQNEAQ (reference sequence). CDR3 in amino acids: CASSWTTELLQETQYF. The CDR3 DNA reads TGTGCCAGCAGCTGGACTACCGAGTTACTCCAAGAGACCCAGTACTTC.

The chain recombines TRBV19 with TRBJ1-1; D gene ambiguous. Germline CDR1 and CDR2: LNHDA and SQIVND (reference sequence). This CDR3 is 14 amino acids long. V shed 5 bases and J shed 4 bases, with 14 bases lying between them. The CDR3 protein is CASSFGGATTEAFF. CDR3 DNA sequence: TGTGCCAGTAGTTTCGGCGGCGCCACCACTGAAGCTTTCTTT.

This chain links TRBV30 with TRBJ2-5; no definite D call. The V gene lost 0 bases and the J gene lost 7 bases, with 9 bases spanning the gap. The CDR3 loop spans 12 amino acids. The germline CDR1 and CDR2 sequences are GTSNPN and SVGIG (reference sequence). CDR3 nucleotide sequence: TGTGCCTGGAGTGTAAAGGCCGGGACCCAGTACTTC. Protein product: CAWSVKAGTQYF.

The CDR3 loop is CASSLSPGTSNYGYTF. For the CDR3, the DNA is TGTGCCAGCAGTTTATCACCAGGAACTAGTAACTATGGCTACACCTTC. This chain links TRBV27 with TRBJ1-2, with D unresolved. Trimming stripped 0 bases from V and 1 base from J, with 12 bases between. The CDR3 runs to 16 residues. Germline lookup yields CDR1 MNHEY and CDR2 SMNVEV (reference sequence).

The V call is TRBV6-5, the J call TRBJ2-3; D remains ambiguous. Germline V gene data show CDR1 as MNHEY and CDR2 as SVGAGI. V lost 3 bases and J 8 bases, leaving 9 bases between the germline ends. The CDR3 has 12 amino acids. In DNA, the CDR3 is TGTGCCAGCAGTTATTATTTTGGTACGCAGTATTTT. Its translation: CASSYYFGTQYF.

The V and J genes are TRBV19 and TRBJ2-2, with a tentative D call TRBD1 (5 bases). CDR1 LNHDA and CDR2 SQIVND come from the germline V gene (reference sequence). This CDR3 is built from 15 residues. Trimming left V 4 bases short and J 5 bases short, with 14 bases between. The CDR3 here is CASSTYLTGTGELFF. DNA of the CDR3: TGTGCCAGTAGTACATATCTAACAGGAACCGGGGAGCTGTTTTTT.

The chain has TRBV5-1 and TRBJ2-7; D gene unclear. CDR1 is SGHRS and CDR2 is YFSETQ in the germline V gene. The CDR3 loop spans 16 amino acids. The germline V and J ends were trimmed by 4 bases and 3 bases, with 20 bases remaining between them. The chain's CDR3 is CASSPLDGATFYEQYF. As DNA, the CDR3 is TGCGCCAGCAGCCCATTGGACGGAGCGACATTCTACGAGCAGTACTTC.

The J gene is TRBJ1-1, the V gene TRBV2; the D gene is possibly TRBD1 (5 bases). The CDR3 contains 15 residues. Trimming stripped 4 bases from V and 5 bases from J, with 17 bases between. The V gene's germline CDR1 is SNHLY and CDR2 FYNNEI. The CDR3 here is CASSGWGMGGTEAFF. The CDR3 bases are TGTGCCAGCAGTGGGTGGGGTATGGGGGGAACTGAAGCTTTCTTT.